These T cell receptor beta chains were read from a single sample in a study of blood T cell repertoires in COVID-19. Profiled with immunoSEQ multiplex PCR; TCRdb holds only in-frame clones, not every one. The sample has fewer than 500,000 clones; 70% to 85% are singletons. Sequencing was carried out using peripheral blood. These receptors originate from a human donor with acute or convalescent COVID-19. The donor label of this sample is uncertain. CDR3s include the opening cysteine and the closing phenylalanine or tryptophan. Fields, in order: D gene, CDR3 length, V gene, J gene, clone size, CDR3 DNA, CDR3 protein. A D gene is named only where the DNA matches it firmly. Clone size is given for some rows only: seen once, a few or many times, or a class if the clone is expanded.

.	15	TRBV6-1	TRBJ1-1	.	TGTGCCAGCAGTGAACCGGGACATTCGAACACTGAAGCTTTCTTT	CASSEPGHSNTEAFF
.	15	TRBV6-6	TRBJ1-5	.	TGTGCCAGCAGTTACTCACGGGGTGGCAATCAGCCCCAGCATTTT	CASSYSRGGNQPQHF
.	18	TRBV27	TRBJ1-4	.	TGTGCCAGCAGTTTGGGGGGGGCCCAGGAGGAAACTAATGAAAAACTGTTTTTT	CASSLGGAQEETNEKLFF
TRBD1	14	TRBV10-3	TRBJ2-7	.	TGTGCCATCAGTGGTGACAGGGGGGGACGGGAGCAGTACTTC	CAISGDRGGREQYF
TRBD1	13	TRBV18	TRBJ2-1	.	TGTGCCAGCTCACCGGGACAGAGCAATGAGCAGTTCTTC	CASSPGQSNEQFF
TRBD2	14	TRBV6-5	TRBJ2-7	.	TGTGCCAGCAGGGAGCTAGCGGGCTCCTACGAGCAGTACTTC	CASRELAGSYEQYF
.	13	TRBV15	TRBJ1-5	.	TGTGCCACCAGCAGGGGGGCAAATCAGCCCCAGCATTTT	CATSRGANQPQHF
.	14	TRBV19	TRBJ1-5	few	TGTGCCAGTAAGTTCGCGTTTGGCAATCAGCCCCAGCATTTT	CASKFAFGNQPQHF
TRBD1	11	TRBV19	TRBJ1-1	.	TGTGCCAGTGCAGGGGGCACTGAAGCTTTCTTT	CASAGGTEAFF
.	13	TRBV7-8	TRBJ1-5	few	TGTGCCAGCAGCGGACATGGGGATCAGCCCCAGCATTTT	CASSGHGDQPQHF
TRBD1	15	TRBV9	TRBJ2-2	.	TGTGCCAGCAGCGGGTTCGAGGGGGCGGCCGGGGAGCTGTTTTTT	CASSGFEGAAGELFF
.	15	TRBV6-5	TRBJ1-5	.	TGTGCCAGCAGAACGTCGGGAGTGGCCAATCAGCCCCAGCATTTT	CASRTSGVANQPQHF
TRBD1	16	TRBV6-5	TRBJ1-5	.	TGTGCCAGCAGTTCCTCCGCCGGGACAGGGTATCAGCCCCAGCATTTT	CASSSSAGTGYQPQHF
.	15	TRBV30	TRBJ1-5	.	TGTGCCTGGAGTCTAGGAGGACTGTCGAATCAGCCCCAGCATTTT	CAWSLGGLSNQPQHF
.	18	TRBV18	TRBJ1-1	.	TGTGCCAGCTACCAGGCAAGGCAGGGGAGGGCCATGAACACTGAAGCTTTCTTT	CASYQARQGRAMNTEAFF
TRBD2	14	TRBV2	TRBJ2-7	.	TGTGCCAGCAGTGGATTTAGCGGGGGTCGGGAGCAGTACTTC	CASSGFSGGREQYF
.	14	TRBV6-1	TRBJ1-2	.	TGTGCCAGCAGTTTCGGGGGGCTGGGCTATGGCTACACCTTC	CASSFGGLGYGYTF